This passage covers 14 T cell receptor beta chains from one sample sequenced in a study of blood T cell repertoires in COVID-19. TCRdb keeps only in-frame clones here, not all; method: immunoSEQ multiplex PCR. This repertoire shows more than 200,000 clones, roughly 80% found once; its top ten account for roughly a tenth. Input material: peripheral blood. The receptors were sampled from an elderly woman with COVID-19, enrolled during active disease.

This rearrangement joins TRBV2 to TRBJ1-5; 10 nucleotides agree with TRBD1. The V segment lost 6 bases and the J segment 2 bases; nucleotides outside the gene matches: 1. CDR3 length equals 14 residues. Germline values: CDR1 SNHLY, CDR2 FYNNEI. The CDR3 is CASRGTGGNQPQHF. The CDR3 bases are TGTGCCAGCAGGGGGACAGGGGGCAATCAGCCCCAGCATTTT.

The CDR3 bases are TGTGCCAGCGGCGGCGGAGGGACCGTCTCAGAGACCCAGTACTTC. Its translation: CASGGGGTVSETQYF. The genes are TRBV2 and TRBJ2-5; perhaps TRBD2 as D (6 bases). The CDR3 length is 15 residues. Between the trimmed V and J ends, which lost 8 bases and 4 bases, there was a span of 20 bases. Germline lookup yields CDR1 SNHLY and CDR2 FYNNEI. The variable domain in full, with the rest retrieved from reference TRBV2 and TRBJ2-5, is EPEVTQTPSHQVTQMGQEVILRCVPISNHLYFYWYRQILGQKVEFLVSFYNNEISEKSEIFDDQFSVERPDGSNFTLKIRSTKLEDSAMYFCASGGGGTVSETQYFGPGTRLLVL.

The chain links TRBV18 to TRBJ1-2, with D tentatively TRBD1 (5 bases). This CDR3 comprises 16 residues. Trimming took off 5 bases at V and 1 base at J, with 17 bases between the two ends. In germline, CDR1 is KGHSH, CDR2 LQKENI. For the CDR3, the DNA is TGTGCCAGCTCAACCTTTGGACAAAAGTTTAACTATGGCTACACCTTC. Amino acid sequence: CASSTFGQKFNYGYTF.

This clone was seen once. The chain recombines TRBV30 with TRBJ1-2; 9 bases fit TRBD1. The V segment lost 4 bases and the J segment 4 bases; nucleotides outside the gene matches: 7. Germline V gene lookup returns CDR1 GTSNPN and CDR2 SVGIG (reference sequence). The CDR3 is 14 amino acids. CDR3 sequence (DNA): TGTGCCTGGACCCCTGGACAGGGGAGCTATGGCTACACCTTC. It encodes CAWTPGQGSYGYTF.

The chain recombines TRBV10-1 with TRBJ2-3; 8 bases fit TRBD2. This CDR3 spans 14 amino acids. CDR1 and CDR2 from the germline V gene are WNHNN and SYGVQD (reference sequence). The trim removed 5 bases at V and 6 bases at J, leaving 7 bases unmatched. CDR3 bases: TGCGCCAGCAGTTCCGGGACTAGAGCCGATACGCAGTATTTT. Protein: CASSSGTRADTQYF.

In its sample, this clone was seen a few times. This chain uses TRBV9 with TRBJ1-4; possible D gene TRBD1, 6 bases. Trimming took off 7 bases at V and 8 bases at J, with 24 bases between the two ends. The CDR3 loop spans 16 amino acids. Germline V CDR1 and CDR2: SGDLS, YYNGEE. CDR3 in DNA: TGTGCCAGCTCCCTCGGGGGGGCTTCTATCGCCGAAAAACTGTTTTTT. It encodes CASSLGGASIAEKLFF.

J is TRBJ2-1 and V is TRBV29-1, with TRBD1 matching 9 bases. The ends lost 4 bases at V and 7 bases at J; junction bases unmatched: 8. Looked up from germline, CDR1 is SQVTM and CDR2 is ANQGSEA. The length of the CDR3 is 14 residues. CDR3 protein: CSVASGTGSNEQFF. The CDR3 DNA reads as TGCAGCGTTGCATCCGGGACAGGGTCAAATGAGCAGTTCTTC.

This CDR3 is CASSRKQGYEAFF. CDR3 sequence (DNA): TGTGCCAGCAGCCGCAAACAGGGATACGAAGCTTTCTTT. The V gene is TRBV3-1 (or the pseudogene TRBV3-2), the J gene TRBJ1-1; possible D gene TRBD1, 6 bases. The CDR3 loop spans 13 amino acids. Trimming stripped 4 bases from V and 8 bases from J, with 14 bases between. The germline CDR1 and CDR2 sequences are LGHDT and YNNKEL (reference sequence).

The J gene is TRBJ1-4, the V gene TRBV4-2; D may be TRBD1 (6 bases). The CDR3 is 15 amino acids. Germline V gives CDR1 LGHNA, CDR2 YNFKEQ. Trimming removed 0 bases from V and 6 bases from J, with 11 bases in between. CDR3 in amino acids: CASSQEDSDYEKLFF. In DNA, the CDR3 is TGTGCCAGCAGCCAAGAGGACAGTGATTATGAAAAACTGTTTTTT.

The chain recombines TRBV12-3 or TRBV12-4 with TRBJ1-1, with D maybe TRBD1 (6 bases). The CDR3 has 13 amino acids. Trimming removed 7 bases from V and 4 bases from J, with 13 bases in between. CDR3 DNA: TGTGCCAGCACCTGGAGAGGGGGCACTGAAGCTTTCTTT. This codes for CASTWRGGTEAFF.

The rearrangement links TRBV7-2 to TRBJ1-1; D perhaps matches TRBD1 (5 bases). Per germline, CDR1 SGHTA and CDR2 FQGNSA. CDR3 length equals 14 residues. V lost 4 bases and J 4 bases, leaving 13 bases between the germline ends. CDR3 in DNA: TGTGCCAGCAGCTCTCAGGGAGGCACCACTGAAGCTTTCTTT. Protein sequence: CASSSQGGTTEAFF.

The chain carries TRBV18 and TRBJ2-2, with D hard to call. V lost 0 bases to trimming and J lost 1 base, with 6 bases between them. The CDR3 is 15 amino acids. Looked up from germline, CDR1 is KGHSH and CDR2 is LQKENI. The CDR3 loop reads CASSPPTRNTGELFF. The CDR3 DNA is TGTGCCAGCTCACCACCGACACGGAACACCGGGGAGCTGTTTTTT.

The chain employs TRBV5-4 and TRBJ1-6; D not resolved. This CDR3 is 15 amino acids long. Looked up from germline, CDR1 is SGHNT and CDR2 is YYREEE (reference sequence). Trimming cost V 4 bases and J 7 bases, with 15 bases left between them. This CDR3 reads CASSPGENTNSPLHF. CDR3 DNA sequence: TGTGCCAGCAGCCCCGGGGAAAACACGAATTCACCCCTCCACTTT. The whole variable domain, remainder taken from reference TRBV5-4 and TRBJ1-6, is ETGVTQSPTHLIKTRGQQVTLRCSSQSGHNTVSWYQQALGQGPQFIFQYYREEENGRGNFPPRFSGLQFPNYSSELNVNALELDDSALYLCASSPGENTNSPLHFGNGTRLTVT.

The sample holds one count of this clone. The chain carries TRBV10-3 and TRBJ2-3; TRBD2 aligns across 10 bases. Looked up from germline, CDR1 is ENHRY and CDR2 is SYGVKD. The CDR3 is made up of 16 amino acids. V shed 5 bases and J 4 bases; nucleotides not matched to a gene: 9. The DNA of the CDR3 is TGTGCCATCAGTAAATCGGCTAGCGGGGGCCCAGATACGCAGTATTTT. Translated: CAISKSASGGPDTQYF.